This TCR beta chain appears in the sequencing data of a study of Ad26.COV2.S vaccination and SARS-CoV-2 variants (dated by TCRdb to the early 2020s). For the wider study: Donors in the vaccine arm were drawn from COV1001, a multicentre, randomized, double-blind, placebo-controlled phase I-IIa trial testing Ad26.COV2.S in healthy adults. Dosing of Ad26.COV2.S was intramuscular, at either 5x10^10 or 1x10^11 viral particles, delivered as one shot or as two shots spaced 56 days apart. Sequencing of the TCRbeta repertoire served to evaluate the specificity and breadth of SARS-CoV-2-reactive T cell receptors following Ad26.COV2.S vaccination. A total of 32 samples were included in the TCR-sequenced set, comprising around 20 Ad26.COV2.S vaccine recipients, 5 placebo recipients and 8 SARS-CoV-2 convalescent individuals. Participants in the trial were split at random into five groups of five each, receiving low-dose or high-dose Ad26.COV2.S once or twice, or else placebo on both occasions. Blinding of investigators to trial group allocation was maintained during experiments and outcome assessment.

Overall study results and their limits: The authors noted that the TCR breadth and depth analyses may have underestimated total T cell responses. Substantial breadth of spike-specific CD8+ and CD4+ T cell responses was reported after vaccination. Spike-specific TCR breadth was higher in Ad26.COV2.S recipients than in placebo recipients (P = 0.0014). The study was not powered for comparison of responses between vaccine doses or regimens. Vaccine and placebo recipients had similar non-spike TCR breadth, a finding consistent with the vaccine containing only spike.

There are 17 amino acids in the CDR3, from cysteine to phenylalanine inclusive. Only the CDR3 region is kept as DNA, spanning 51 bases read in frame from base 1. V lost 3 bases and J lost 1 base; the stretch between them is 18 bases long. CDR1 MNHEY and CDR2 SMNVEV were looked up in the germline V gene (reference sequence). On this clone: This receptor's antigen is unknown. The sample holds no much larger clone one base away, and base qualities are not on file.

TCRbeta CDR3 regions were sequenced with the immunoSEQ Assay. After extraction, genomic DNA underwent amplification by bias-controlled multiplex PCR, followed by high-throughput sequencing. Processing in the source paper ran as follows. To quantify the absolute abundance of every unique TCRbeta CDR3 region, sequences were collapsed and filtered. Usable DNA was measured by amplifying reference genes present in all nucleated cells, and TCRbeta template counts were normalized to that usable DNA to estimate T cell fraction. Repertoire TCRs were annotated as SARS-CoV-2-specific when V gene, CDR3 amino acid sequence and J gene were exactly matched to a known reactive TCR set. The reference SARS-CoV-2 TCR set came from MIRA and was filtered for enrichment in COVID-19-positive ImmuneCODE repertoires, removing public or cross-reactive TCRs. Drawing on the MIRA antigens, annotated TCRs were analysed further at the level of specific ORF or position within ORF. Depth was the summed frequency of annotated unique rearrangements, while breadth was defined as annotated unique rearrangements over total unique productive rearrangements. Group comparisons of TCR breadth used two-sided Wilcoxon rank-sum tests. The source is immuneACCESS, and TCRdb retained only in-frame sequences with V and J called. Part of the clones is not carried over; for the studies checked, unresolved V genes explain less than half of this, and the remainder is unexplained. V, J and clone size derive from that table, while D and trimming were established from the DNA sequence. The sample table shows roughly 380,000 clones, and 70% to 90% are seen once. Jointly, the top ten make up roughly 3.1% of the sample.

What this sample's treatment or condition label stands for: around 19 received Ad26.COV2.S at low or high dose, single or two shots; about 5 received placebo; per-sample allocation not given. Repertoires of vaccine and placebo recipients were sequenced from samples taken on day 63 after the first injection. Between 29 July and 7 August 2020, Cohort 1b enrolled approximately 26 adults aged 18-55 years at one site in Boston, USA. Ad26.COV2.S was a replication-incompetent adenovirus type 26 vector expressing a prefusion-stabilized SARS-CoV-2 spike protein from the original Wuhan strain. This specimen consisted of peripheral blood, obtained in a trial of Ad26.COV2.S vaccine versus placebo. The clonotype was recovered from a person aged 18 to 59 who received the Ad26.COV2.S COVID-19 vaccine or a placebo. In this chain, TRBV27 is recombined with TRBJ1-1; TRBD1 might be the D gene, on 5 matching bases. The CDR3 corresponds to CASSFFRGPTPNTEAFF. At the DNA level, the sequence is TGTGCCAGCAGTTTCTTTAGGGGCCCCACACCGAACACTGAAGCTTTCTTT.